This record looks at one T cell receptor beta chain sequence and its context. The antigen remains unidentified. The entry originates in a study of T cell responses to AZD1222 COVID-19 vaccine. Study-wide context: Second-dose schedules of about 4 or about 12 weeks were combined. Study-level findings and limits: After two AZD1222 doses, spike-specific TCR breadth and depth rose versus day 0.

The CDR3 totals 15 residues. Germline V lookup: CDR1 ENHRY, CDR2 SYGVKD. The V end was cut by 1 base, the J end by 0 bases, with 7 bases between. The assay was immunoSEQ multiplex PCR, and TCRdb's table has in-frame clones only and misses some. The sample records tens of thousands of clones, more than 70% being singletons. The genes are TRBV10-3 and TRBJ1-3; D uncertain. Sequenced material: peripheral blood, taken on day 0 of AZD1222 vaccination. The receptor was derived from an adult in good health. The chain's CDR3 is CAISELAGSGNTIYF. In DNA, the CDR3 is TGTGCCATCAGTGAGTTGGCAGGCTCTGGAAACACCATATATTTT.